This passage covers 10 T cell receptor beta chains from one sample sequenced in a study of human T cells and chemical hapten exposure (dated by TCRdb to about 2021). Receptors were amplified or captured by RACE. For sequencing, a NextSeq 500 was employed. The public reads were reprocessed in TCRdb via fastp at Q25 and MiXCR, keeping in-frame beta chains. Rows are unified per CDR3 protein, each entry keeping the most common DNA and genes. The sample yields about 350,000 distinct CDR3 sequences; around 5.5% were counted once. The ten largest clonotypes hold about 8.2% of the sample. Interpreted using the paper, the time point label stands for: pre-sensitization, week 0. What this sample's treatment or condition label stands for: therapeutic diphenylcyclopropenone sensitization with weekly scalp DPC. This material consisted of whole blood, taken in connection with sensitization to the hapten diphenylcyclopropenone (DPC). The receptors shown here come from a woman between 18 and 29 years old with alopecia areata. Some clones in this sample may be carry-over from other donors' samples.

The sample holds many counts of this clonotype. The chain couples TRBV19 to TRBJ2-2; 10 nucleotides line up with TRBD1. Losses at the gene ends were 3 bases for V and 5 bases for J; bases not matched to a gene: 12. Germline CDR1 LNHDA, CDR2 SQIVND (reference sequence). The CDR3 runs 18 residues. CDR3: CASSMFRGDRGSTGELFF. The CDR3 DNA reads as TGTGCCAGTAGTATGTTTAGGGGGGACAGGGGATCAACCGGGGAGCTGTTTTTT.

This clonotype has a count of ten or more. The rearrangement links TRBV7-8 to TRBJ2-5; 8 nucleotides agree with TRBD2. V gave up 2 bases and J gave up 2 bases; unmatched junction bases: 13. CDR1 and CDR2 (germline): SGHVS, FQNEAQ. The CDR3 extends over 18 amino acids. CDR3 coding DNA: TGTGCCAGCAGCTTAAGGGCAGTCGGCGGGGGGCATCAAGAGACCCAGTACTTC. It translates to CASSLRAVGGGHQETQYF.

This clonotype was observed many times. The V gene is TRBV7-2, the J gene TRBJ2-3; D not resolved. Germline lookup yields CDR1 SGHTA and CDR2 FQGNSA. V lost 2 bases to trimming and J lost 0 bases, with 12 bases between them. The CDR3 is 16 residues long. Here the CDR3 reads CASSLKVVWSTDTQYF. DNA of the CDR3: TGTGCCAGCAGCTTAAAGGTTGTGTGGAGCACAGATACGCAGTATTTT.

This clonotype has more than one count but fewer than ten. V and J are TRBV4-3 and TRBJ2-6; D is tentatively TRBD1 or TRBD2 (5 bases each). The germline V and J ends were trimmed by 0 bases and 4 bases, with 16 bases remaining between them. CDR1 and CDR2 (germline): LGHNA, YSLEER. The length of the CDR3 is 18 residues. As DNA, the CDR3 is TGCGCCAGCAGCCAAGATGAGGGACCCTCTTCAGGGGCCAACGTCCTGACTTTC. Translation gives CASSQDEGPSSGANVLTF.

This clonotype was counted many times. The genes are TRBV5-1 and TRBJ2-2; weak D call: TRBD1 (5 bases). Trimming left V 0 bases short and J 4 bases short, with 16 bases between. The germline gives CDR1 SGHRS, CDR2 YFSETQ. This CDR3 contains 17 residues. CDR3 sequence reads: CASSLDSRGAGTGELFF. The CDR3 DNA reads TGCGCCAGCAGCTTGGATTCAAGGGGCGCTGGCACCGGGGAGCTGTTTTTT.

The sample holds many counts of this clonotype. The CDR3 reads CSAMASVGTDTQYF. In nucleotides, the CDR3 is TGCAGTGCTATGGCCAGCGTTGGCACAGATACGCAGTATTTT. The J gene is TRBJ2-3, the V gene TRBV20-1; D uncertain. Germline assignment: CDR1 DFQATT and CDR2 SNEGSKA (reference sequence). The CDR3 has 14 residues. The germline V and J ends were trimmed by 4 bases and 1 base, with 12 bases remaining between them.

Many counts were recorded for this clonotype. The rearrangement joins TRBV28 to TRBJ2-6; possible D gene TRBD2, 7 bases. Trimming shortened V by 5 bases and J by 3 bases, and 11 bases separated the two germline ends. The germline V gene encodes CDR1 MDHEN and CDR2 SYDVKM. The CDR3 consists of 15 residues. The CDR3 region has the DNA TGTGCCAGCAGTCTAGGGGGGGTTGGGGCCAACGTCCTGACTTTC. Its protein is CASSLGGVGANVLTF.

This clonotype was picked up a small number of times. This sequence joins TRBV28 and TRBJ2-7, with 8 bases fitting TRBD2. Germline CDR1 and CDR2: MDHEN and SYDVKM. CDR3 length: 17 residues. V dropped 4 bases and J dropped 3; count of bases not matched to a gene: 14. The CDR3, as DNA: TGTGCCAGCAGTTCCGTAGGCGGAGCGGGGGCCCTCTACGAGCAGTACTTC. As protein: CASSSVGGAGALYEQYF.

This clonotype came up many times. The chain is built from TRBV10-3 and TRBJ2-7; D gene ambiguous. The CDR3 runs 13 residues. With 0 bases removed from V and 4 bases from J, the gap between germline ends came to 7 bases. CDR1 and CDR2 (germline): ENHRY, SYGVKD. CDR3 sequence (DNA): TGTGCCATCAGTGAGTCGAGGAGTTACGAGCAGTACTTC. Protein product: CAISESRSYEQYF.

This clonotype was seen ten or more times. The gene calls are TRBV7-9 and TRBJ1-1; 8 bases match TRBD1. The V segment lost 1 base and the J segment 5 bases; nucleotides outside the gene matches: 6. Germline loops: CDR1 SEHNR, CDR2 FQNEAQ (reference sequence). This CDR3 has 15 residues. CDR3 amino acids: CASSLDQGARTEAFF. Here the CDR3 DNA reads TGTGCCAGCAGCTTAGATCAGGGGGCAAGGACTGAAGCTTTCTTT.